This T cell receptor (beta chain) comes out of a study of beta chain features in type 1 diabetes. The study, taken as a whole, reports: It was not settled here whether HLA type affects TCRB rearrangement.

The sequenced template was cDNA made from the entire isolated RNA. Deep immunoSEQ sequencing covered naive, central memory and regulatory T cell samples. Libraries were prepared by immunoSEQ multiplex PCR; TCRdb keeps only in-frame clonotypes and omits some of them. The repertoire holds about 350,000 clones, with roughly a fifth as singletons. The V gene's germline CDR1 is MGHDK and CDR2 SYGVNS. The V gene end was trimmed by 5 bases and the J gene end by 10 bases; junction bases not matched to a gene: 12. The CDR3 spans 14 residues. Purity (above 95%) was reached by all sorted populations. This clone appeared a few times. Its antigen is unknown.

Source material: naive CD4+ T cells from blood. This chain joins TRBV25-1 and TRBJ1-2, with 8 bases aligning to TRBD1. The clonotype comes from a young woman in good health. The CDR3, as DNA: TGTGCCAGCAGTTATTCCGGACAGGGTGGTGACTACACCTTC. It is translated as CASSYSGQGGDYTF.